This TCR beta chain was recovered during a study of cytomegalovirus exposure and HLA in healthy donors. The study's findings and limits: A cluster of highly shared sequence variants was likely a sequencing artifact.

The PCR made use of 60 Vbeta and 13 Jbeta primers. Sequencing was performed with immunoSEQ multiplex PCR; in TCRdb, only in-frame clones are kept and a portion is missing. The table shows around 150,000 clones, with 68% occurring only once. Though probably carrying unrecorded immune exposures, donors were nominally healthy at sampling. A word on this clone: Its target is not known.

Trimming shortened V by 5 bases and J by 2 bases, and 15 bases separated the two germline ends. The CDR3 has 16 residues. From germline, CDR1 is SEHNR and CDR2 FQNEAQ (reference sequence). The chain joins TRBV7-9 to TRBJ2-2; TRBD1 is a possible D gene (6 bases). The sequenced material came from PBMCs. This TCR was sampled from a woman in her forties in good health and CMV-seropositive. CDR3 DNA sequence: TGTGCCAGCAGCCCTGGACAGTTGACTAACACCGGGGAGCTGTTTTTT. Its translation: CASSPGQLTNTGELFF.